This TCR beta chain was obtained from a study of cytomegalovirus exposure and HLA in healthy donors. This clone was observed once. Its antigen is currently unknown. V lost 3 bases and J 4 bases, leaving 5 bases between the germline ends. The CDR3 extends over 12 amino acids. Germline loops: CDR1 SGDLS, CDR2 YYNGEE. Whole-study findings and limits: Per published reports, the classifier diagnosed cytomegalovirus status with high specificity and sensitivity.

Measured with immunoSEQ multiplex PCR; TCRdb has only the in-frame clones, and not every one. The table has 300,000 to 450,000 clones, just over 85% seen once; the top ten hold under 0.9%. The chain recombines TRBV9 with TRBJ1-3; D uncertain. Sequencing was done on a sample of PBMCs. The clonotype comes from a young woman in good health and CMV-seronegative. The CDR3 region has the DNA TGTGCCAGCAGCGCGGAGGGAAACACCATATATTTT. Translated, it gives CASSAEGNTIYF.